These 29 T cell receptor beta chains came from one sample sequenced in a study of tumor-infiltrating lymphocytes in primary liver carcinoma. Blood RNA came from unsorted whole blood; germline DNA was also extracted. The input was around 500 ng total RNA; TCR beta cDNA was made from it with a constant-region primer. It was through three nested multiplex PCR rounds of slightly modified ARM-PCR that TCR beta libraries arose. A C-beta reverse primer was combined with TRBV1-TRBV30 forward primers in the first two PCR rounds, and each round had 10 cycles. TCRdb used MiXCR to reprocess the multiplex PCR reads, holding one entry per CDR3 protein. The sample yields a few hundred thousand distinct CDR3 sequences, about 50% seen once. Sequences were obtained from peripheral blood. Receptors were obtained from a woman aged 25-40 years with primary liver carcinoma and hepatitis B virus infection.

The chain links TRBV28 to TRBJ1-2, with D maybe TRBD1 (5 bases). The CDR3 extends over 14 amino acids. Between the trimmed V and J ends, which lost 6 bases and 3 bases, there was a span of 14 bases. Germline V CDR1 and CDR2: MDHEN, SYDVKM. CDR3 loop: CASSLQQVDYGYTF. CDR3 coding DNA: TGTGCCAGCAGCCTTCAACAGGTGGACTATGGCTACACCTTC.

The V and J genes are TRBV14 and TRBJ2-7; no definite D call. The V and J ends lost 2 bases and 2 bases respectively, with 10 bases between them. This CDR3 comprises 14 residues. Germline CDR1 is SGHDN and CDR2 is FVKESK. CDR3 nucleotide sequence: TGTGCCAGCAGCCAATCTGGGAAAGCCTACGAGCAGTACTTC. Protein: CASSQSGKAYEQYF. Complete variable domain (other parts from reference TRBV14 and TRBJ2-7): EAGVTQFPSHSVIEKGQTVTLRCDPISGHDNLYWYRRVMGKEIKFLLHFVKESKQDESGMPNNRFLAERTGGTYSTLKVQPAELEDSGVYFCASSQSGKAYEQYFGPGTRLTVT.

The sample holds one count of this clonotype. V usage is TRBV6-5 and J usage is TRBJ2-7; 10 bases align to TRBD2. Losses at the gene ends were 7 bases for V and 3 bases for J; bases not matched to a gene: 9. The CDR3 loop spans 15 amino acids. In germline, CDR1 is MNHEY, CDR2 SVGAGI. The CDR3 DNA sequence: TGTGCCAGCAAGTTAGCCCTAGCGGGAGACTACGAGCAGTACTTC. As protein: CASKLALAGDYEQYF.

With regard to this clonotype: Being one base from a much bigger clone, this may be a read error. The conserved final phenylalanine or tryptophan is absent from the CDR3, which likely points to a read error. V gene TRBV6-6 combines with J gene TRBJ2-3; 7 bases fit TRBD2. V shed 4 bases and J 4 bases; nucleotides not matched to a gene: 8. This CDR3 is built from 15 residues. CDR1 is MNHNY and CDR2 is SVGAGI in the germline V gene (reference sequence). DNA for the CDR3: TGTGCCAGCAGTTTCGGGACTACCGGGGCAGATACGCAGTATCTT. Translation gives CASSFGTTGADTQYL.

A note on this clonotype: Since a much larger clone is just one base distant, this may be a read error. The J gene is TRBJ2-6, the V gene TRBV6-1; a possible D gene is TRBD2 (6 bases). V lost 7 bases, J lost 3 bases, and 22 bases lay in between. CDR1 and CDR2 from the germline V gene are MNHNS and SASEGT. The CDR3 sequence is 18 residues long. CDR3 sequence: CASTGRLVRLSGANVLTF. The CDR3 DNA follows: TGTGCCAGCACCGGGAGACTAGTCCGGTTGAGTGGGGCCAACGTCCTGACTTTC.

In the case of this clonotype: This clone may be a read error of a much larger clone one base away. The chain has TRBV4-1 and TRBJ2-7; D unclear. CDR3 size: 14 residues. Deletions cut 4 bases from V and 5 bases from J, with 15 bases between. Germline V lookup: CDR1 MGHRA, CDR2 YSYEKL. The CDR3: CASSPSGRGDEQYF. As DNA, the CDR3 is TGCGCCAGCAGCCCTTCCGGGCGTGGCGACGAGCAGTACTTC.

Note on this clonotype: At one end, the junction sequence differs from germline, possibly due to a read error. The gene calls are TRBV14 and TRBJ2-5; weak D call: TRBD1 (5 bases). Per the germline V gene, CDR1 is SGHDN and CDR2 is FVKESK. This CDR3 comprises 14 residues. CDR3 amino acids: CASSQVVGQVTQYF. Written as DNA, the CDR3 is TGTGCCAGCAGCCAAGTGGTAGGACAAGTGACCCAGTACTTC. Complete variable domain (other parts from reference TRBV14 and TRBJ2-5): EAGVTQFPSHSVIEKGQTVTLRCDPISGHDNLYWYRRVMGKEIKFLLHFVKESKQDESGMPNNRFLAERTGGTYSTLKVQPAELEDSGVYFCASSQVVGQVTQYFGPGTRLLVL.

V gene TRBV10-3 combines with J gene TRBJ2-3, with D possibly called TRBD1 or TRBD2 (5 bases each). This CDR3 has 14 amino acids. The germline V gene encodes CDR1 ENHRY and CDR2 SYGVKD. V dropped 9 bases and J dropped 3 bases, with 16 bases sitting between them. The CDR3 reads CAMGRDPGTDTQYF. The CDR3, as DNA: TGTGCCATGGGCAGGGACCCAGGTACAGATACGCAGTATTTT.

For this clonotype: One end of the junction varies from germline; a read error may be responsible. CDR3 protein: CVSVGQYNYGYTF. DNA of the CDR3: TGTGTCAGCGTGGGACAATATAACTATGGCTACACCTTC. The chain uses TRBV5-6 and TRBJ1-2, with D possibly being TRBD1 (6 bases). Germline CDR1 reads SGHDT; CDR2 reads YYEEEE. CDR3 length equals 13 residues. The variable domain in full, completed from reference TRBV5-6 and TRBJ1-2, reads DAGVTQSPTHLIKTRGQQVTLRCSPKSGHDTVSWYQQALGQGPQFIFQYYEEEERQRGNFPDRFSGHQFPNYSSELNVNALLLGDSALYLCVSVGQYNYGYTFGSGTRLTVV.

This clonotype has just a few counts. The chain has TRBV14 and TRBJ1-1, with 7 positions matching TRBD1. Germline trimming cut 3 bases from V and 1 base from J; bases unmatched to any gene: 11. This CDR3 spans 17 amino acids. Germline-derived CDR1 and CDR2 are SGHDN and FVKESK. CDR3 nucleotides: TGTGCCAGCAGCCACCGACAGGGAGGGCGTAAGAACACTGAAGCTTTCTTT. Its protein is CASSHRQGGRKNTEAFF.

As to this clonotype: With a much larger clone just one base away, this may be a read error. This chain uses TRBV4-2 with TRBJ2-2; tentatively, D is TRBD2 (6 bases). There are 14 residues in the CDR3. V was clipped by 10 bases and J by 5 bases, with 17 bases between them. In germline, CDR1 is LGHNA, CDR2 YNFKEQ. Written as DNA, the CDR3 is TGTGCCAACAGGCTGGAGGGCGTAACCGGGGAGCTGTTTTTT. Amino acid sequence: CANRLEGVTGELFF.

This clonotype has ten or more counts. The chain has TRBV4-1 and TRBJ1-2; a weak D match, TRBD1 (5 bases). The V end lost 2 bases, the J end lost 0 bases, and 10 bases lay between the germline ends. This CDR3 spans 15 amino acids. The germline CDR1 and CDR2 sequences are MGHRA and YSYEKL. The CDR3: CASSQPDRANYGYTF. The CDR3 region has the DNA TGCGCCAGCAGCCAACCCGACAGAGCTAACTATGGCTACACCTTC.

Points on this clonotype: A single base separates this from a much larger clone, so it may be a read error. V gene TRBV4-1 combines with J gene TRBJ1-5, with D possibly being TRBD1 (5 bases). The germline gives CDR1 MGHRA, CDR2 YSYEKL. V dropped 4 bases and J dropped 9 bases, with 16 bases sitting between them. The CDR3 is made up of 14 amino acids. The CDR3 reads CASSPGHGSGPQHF. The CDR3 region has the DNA TGCGCCAGCAGCCCAGGGCACGGCAGCGGGCCCCAGCATTTT.

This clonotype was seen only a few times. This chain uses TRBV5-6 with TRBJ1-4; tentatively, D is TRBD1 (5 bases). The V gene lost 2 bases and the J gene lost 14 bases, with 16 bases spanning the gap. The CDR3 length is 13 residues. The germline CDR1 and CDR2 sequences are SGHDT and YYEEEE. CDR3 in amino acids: CASSFGGGWGLFF. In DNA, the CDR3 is TGTGCCAGCAGCTTCGGGGGAGGCTGGGGGCTGTTTTTT.

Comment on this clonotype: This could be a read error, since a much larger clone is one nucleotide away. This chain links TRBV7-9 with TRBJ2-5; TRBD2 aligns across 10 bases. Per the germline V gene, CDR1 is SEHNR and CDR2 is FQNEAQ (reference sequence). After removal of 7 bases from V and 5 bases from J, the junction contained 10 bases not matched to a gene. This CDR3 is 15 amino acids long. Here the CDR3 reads CASISLAGAGETQYF. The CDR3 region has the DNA TGTGCCAGCATCTCCCTAGCGGGAGCGGGCGAGACCCAGTACTTC.

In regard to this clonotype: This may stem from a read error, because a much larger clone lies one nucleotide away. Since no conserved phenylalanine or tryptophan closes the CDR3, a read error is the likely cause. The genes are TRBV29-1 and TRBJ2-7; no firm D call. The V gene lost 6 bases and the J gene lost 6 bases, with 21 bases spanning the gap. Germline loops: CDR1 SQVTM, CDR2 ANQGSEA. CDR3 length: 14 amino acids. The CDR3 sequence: CSVLGGVPTAEQYS. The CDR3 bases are TGCAGCGTCCTCGGTGGGGTCCCGACCGCCGAGCAGTACTCC.

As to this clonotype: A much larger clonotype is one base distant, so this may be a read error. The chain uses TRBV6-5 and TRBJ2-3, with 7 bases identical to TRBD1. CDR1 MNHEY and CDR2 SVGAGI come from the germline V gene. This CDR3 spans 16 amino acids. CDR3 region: CASSFRGPTRTGTQYF. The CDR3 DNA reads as TGTGCCAGCAGTTTTCGGGGCCCGACGAGGACAGGTACGCAGTATTTT.

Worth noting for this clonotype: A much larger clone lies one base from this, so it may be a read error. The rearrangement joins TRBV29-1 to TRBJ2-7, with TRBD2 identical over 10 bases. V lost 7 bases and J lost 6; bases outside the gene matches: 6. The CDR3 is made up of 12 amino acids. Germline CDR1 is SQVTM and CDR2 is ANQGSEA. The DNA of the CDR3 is TGCAGCGCCGGAATAGCGGGAGGCGAGCAGTACTTC. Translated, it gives CSAGIAGGEQYF.

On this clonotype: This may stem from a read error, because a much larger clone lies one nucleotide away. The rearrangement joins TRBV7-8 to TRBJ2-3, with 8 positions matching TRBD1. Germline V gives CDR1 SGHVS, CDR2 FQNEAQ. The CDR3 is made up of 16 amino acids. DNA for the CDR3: TGTGCCAGCAGCCTCAGACAGGGGAGTAGCATAGATACGCAGTATTTT. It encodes CASSLRQGSSIDTQYF.

DNA for the CDR3: TGTGCCAGCAGCACTACAGGGGTGGGCACTGAAGCTTTCTTT. Protein product: CASSTTGVGTEAFF. The chain couples TRBV21-1 to TRBJ1-1; TRBD1, the D gene given by the table, was not confirmed from the DNA. TRBV21-1 is shown as a pseudogene. The CDR3 is 14 amino acids.

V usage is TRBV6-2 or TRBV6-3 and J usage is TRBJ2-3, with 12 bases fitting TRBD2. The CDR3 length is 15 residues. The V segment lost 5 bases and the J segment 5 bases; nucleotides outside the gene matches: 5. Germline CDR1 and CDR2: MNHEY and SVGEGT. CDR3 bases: TGTGCCAGCAGTCGCCGACTAGCGGGAGAAGATACGCAGTATTTT. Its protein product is CASSRRLAGEDTQYF.

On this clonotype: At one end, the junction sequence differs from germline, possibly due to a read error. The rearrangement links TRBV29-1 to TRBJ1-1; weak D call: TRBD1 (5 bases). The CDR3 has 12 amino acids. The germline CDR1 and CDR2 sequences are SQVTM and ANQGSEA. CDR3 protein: CSAPGLGAEALF. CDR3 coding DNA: TGCAGCGCCCCGGGTCTAGGGGCTGAAGCTCTCTTT.

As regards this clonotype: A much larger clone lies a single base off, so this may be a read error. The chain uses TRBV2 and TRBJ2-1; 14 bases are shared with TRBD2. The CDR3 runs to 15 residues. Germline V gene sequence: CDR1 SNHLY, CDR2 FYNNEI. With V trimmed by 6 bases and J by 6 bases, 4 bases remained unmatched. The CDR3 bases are TGTGCCAGCAGGACCGGACTAGCGGGAGGCAATGAGCAGTTCTTC. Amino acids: CASRTGLAGGNEQFF.

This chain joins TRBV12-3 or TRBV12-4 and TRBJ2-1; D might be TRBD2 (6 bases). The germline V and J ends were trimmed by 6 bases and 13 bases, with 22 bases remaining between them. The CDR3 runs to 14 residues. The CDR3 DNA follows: TGTGCCAGCAGGAACTGGACTAAGACAGAGACCCAGTTCTTC. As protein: CASRNWTKTETQFF.

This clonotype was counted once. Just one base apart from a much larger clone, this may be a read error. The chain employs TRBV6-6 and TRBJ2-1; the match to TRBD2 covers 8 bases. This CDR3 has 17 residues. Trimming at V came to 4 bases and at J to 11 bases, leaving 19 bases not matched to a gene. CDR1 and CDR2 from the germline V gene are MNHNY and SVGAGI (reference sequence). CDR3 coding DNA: TGTGCCAGCAGTTCCCCTCCGCGGGGGGTGAGTTTAGATAAGCAGTTCTTC. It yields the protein CASSSPPRGVSLDKQFF.

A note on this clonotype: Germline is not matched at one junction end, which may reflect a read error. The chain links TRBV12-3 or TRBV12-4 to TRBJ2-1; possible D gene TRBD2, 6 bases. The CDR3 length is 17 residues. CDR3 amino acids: CVSSGWDSATRNNEQFF. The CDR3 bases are TGTGTCAGCAGTGGCTGGGACTCCGCAACGCGAAACAATGAGCAGTTCTTC.

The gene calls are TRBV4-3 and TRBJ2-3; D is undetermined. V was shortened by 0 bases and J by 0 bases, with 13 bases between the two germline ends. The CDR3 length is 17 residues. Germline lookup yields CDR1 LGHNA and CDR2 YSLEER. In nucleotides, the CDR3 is TGCGCCAGCAGCCAAGATACTGCAGGCCTAAGCACAGATACGCAGTATTTT. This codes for CASSQDTAGLSTDTQYF.

The CDR3 DNA follows: TGTGCCAGCAGTGACCGGGGAAGTAGCGGGACTACCTACGAGCAGTACTTC. Amino acids: CASSDRGSSGTTYEQYF. V gene TRBV6-4 combines with J gene TRBJ2-7; 8 bases are shared with TRBD2. The CDR3 consists of 17 residues. The J segment lost 2 bases and the V segment lost 2 bases, leaving 11 bases of the junction unmatched. Germline-derived CDR1 and CDR2 are MRHNA and SNTAGT.

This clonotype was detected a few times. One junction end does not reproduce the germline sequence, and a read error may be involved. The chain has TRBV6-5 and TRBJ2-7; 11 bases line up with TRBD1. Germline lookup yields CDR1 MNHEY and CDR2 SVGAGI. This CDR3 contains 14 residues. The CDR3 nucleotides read TGTGCCAGCAGTCGGACAGGGGGCTCCTACGAGCAGTGCTTC. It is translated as CASSRTGGSYEQCF.